This T cell receptor beta chain was captured in a study of beta chain features in type 1 diabetes. This clone was counted at least ten times. Its antigen is still unknown. One heparinised draw, averaging roughly 0.12 L, was taken per donor. Expressed TCRB transcripts were sequenced because the isolated RNA had all been reverse transcribed beforehand. Clones were sequenced by immunoSEQ multiplex PCR, and TCRdb holds only the in-frame ones, with some missing. The data contain more than 300,000 clones, 6.5% to 10% of them singletons. Whole-study results and caveats: People with Type 1 diabetes carried modestly yet significantly shorter TCRB CDR3s in all four CD4+ subsets. Insertions were fewer and deletions more numerous at VDJ junctions in type 1 diabetes patients.

The CDR3 extends over 13 amino acids. From germline, CDR1 is SGHAT and CDR2 FQNNGV. V was clipped by 0 bases and J by 9 bases, with 10 bases between them. The chain couples TRBV11-2 to TRBJ2-3, with unresolved D. The sequenced sample was central memory CD4+ T cells from blood. The TCR was taken from a woman aged 18-29 years in good health. This CDR3 is CASSLERSGTQYF. The DNA of the CDR3 is TGTGCCAGCAGCTTAGAGAGGTCTGGGACGCAGTATTTT. The full variable domain, in which reference TRBV11-2 and TRBJ2-3 provide the parts outside the CDR3, is EAGVAQSPRYKIIEKRQSVAFWCNPISGHATLYWYQQILGQGPKLLIQFQNNGVVDDSQLPKDRFSAERLKGVDSTLKIQPAKLEDSAVYLCASSLERSGTQYFGPGTRLTVL.